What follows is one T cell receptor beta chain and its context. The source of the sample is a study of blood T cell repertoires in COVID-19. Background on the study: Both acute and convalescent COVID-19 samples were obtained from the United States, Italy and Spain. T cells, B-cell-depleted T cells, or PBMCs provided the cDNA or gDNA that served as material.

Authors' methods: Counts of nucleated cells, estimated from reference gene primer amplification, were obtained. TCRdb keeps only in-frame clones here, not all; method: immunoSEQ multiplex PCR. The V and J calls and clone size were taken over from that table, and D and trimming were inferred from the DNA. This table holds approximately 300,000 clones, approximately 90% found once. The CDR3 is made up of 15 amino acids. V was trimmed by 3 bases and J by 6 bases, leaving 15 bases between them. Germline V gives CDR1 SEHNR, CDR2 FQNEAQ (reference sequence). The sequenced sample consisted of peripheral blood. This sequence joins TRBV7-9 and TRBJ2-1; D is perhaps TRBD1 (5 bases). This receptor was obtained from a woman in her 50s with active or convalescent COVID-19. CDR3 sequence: CASSFAWGLSNEQFF. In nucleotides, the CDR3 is TGTGCCAGCAGCTTCGCGTGGGGCCTGAGCAATGAGCAGTTCTTC.